Shown below are 30 T cell receptor beta chains from a single sample sequenced in a study of cytomegalovirus exposure and HLA in healthy donors. Assay: immunoSEQ multiplex PCR; the TCRdb copy retains only in-frame clones and omits some. Of over 200,000 clones in the sample, approximately 86% were seen once. Source material: PBMCs. These receptors all come from a woman between 18 and 29 years old in good health and CMV-seronegative.

The chain recombines TRBV6-6 with TRBJ2-1; TRBD1 aligns across 8 bases. The ends lost 2 bases at V and 8 bases at J; junction bases unmatched: 5. Germline loops: CDR1 MNHNY, CDR2 SVGAGI (reference sequence). This CDR3 region has 14 residues. The CDR3 here is CASSYATGVDEQFF. The CDR3, as DNA: TGTGCCAGCAGTTACGCGACAGGGGTTGATGAGCAGTTCTTC.

V usage is TRBV9 and J usage is TRBJ2-3; no definite D call. Germline values: CDR1 SGDLS, CDR2 YYNGEE. The CDR3 spans 15 residues. The ends were cut back, 0 bases at V and 3 bases at J, with 11 bases in the middle. The CDR3 coding sequence is TGTGCCAGCAGCGTAGGTGGTAGCCGGACAGATACGCAGTATTTT. Translating gives CASSVGGSRTDTQYF.

V and J are TRBV10-3 and TRBJ1-2, with 7 bases matching TRBD1. Germline V gene sequence: CDR1 ENHRY, CDR2 SYGVKD. This CDR3 spans 15 amino acids. Trimming took 2 bases from V and 4 from J; bases not matched to a gene: 7. The CDR3: CAISEANRGIYGYTF. CDR3 sequence (DNA): TGTGCCATCAGTGAGGCTAACAGGGGAATCTATGGCTACACCTTC.

The chain has TRBV7-2 and TRBJ2-7; D is possibly TRBD2 (6 bases). CDR3 length: 15 amino acids. V was pared by 1 base and J by 4 bases, with 14 bases between. Germline CDR1 is SGHTA and CDR2 is FQGNSA. This CDR3 reads CASSLEDGSVYEQYF. Written as DNA, the CDR3 is TGTGCCAGCAGCTTAGAAGACGGGAGCGTTTACGAGCAGTACTTC. The whole variable domain, remainder taken from reference TRBV7-2 and TRBJ2-7, is GAGVSQSPSNKVTEKGKDVELRCDPISGHTALYWYRQSLGQGLEFLIYFQGNSAPDKSGLPSDRFSAERTGGSVSTLTIQRTQQEDSAVYLCASSLEDGSVYEQYFGPGTRLTVT.

V gene TRBV28 combines with J gene TRBJ2-2, with 7 bases fitting TRBD2. The CDR3 has 17 residues. The V gene end was trimmed by 2 bases and the J gene end by 0 bases; junction bases not matched to a gene: 6. The V gene's germline CDR1 is MDHEN and CDR2 SYDVKM. CDR3 in DNA: TGTGCCAGCAGTTTAACTTGGGGGGGGACGAACACCGGGGAGCTGTTTTTT. Translated, it gives CASSLTWGGTNTGELFF.

This clone appeared a few times. V is TRBV11-2 and J is TRBJ2-2; D remains ambiguous. V shed 8 bases and J shed 4 bases, with 11 bases lying between them. The CDR3 extends over 13 amino acids. Germline V lookup: CDR1 SGHAT, CDR2 FQNNGV. CDR3 bases: TGTGCCAGCGCTCGAGTAATCACCGGGGAGCTGTTTTTT. Protein: CASARVITGELFF.

This chain joins TRBV6-1 and TRBJ1-2, with a possible D match to TRBD1 (6 bases). The CDR3 has 15 amino acids. Germline values: CDR1 MNHNS, CDR2 SASEGT. Trimming cost V 6 bases and J 3 bases, with 17 bases left between them. Written as DNA, the CDR3 is TGTGCCAGCAGGACAGGAGGGGGGGGTTACTATGGCTACACCTTC. Its protein product is CASRTGGGGYYGYTF.

The chain carries TRBV6-5 and TRBJ2-1; the D gene is possibly TRBD2 (6 bases). Trimming took off 2 bases at V and 0 bases at J, with 11 bases between the two ends. Germline V gene data show CDR1 as MNHEY and CDR2 as SVGAGI. The CDR3 length is 16 residues. The CDR3, as DNA: TGTGCCAGCAGTTACGGGAGGCTACGCTCCTACAATGAGCAGTTCTTC. It codes for CASSYGRLRSYNEQFF.

The V and J genes are TRBV5-1 and TRBJ1-4; possibly TRBD1 for D (6 bases). CDR3 length equals 15 residues. Germline loops: CDR1 SGHRS, CDR2 YFSETQ. V lost 0 bases to trimming and J lost 7 bases, with 13 bases between them. The CDR3 region is CASSLVQGGGEKLFF. In nucleotides, the CDR3 is TGCGCCAGCAGCTTGGTCCAGGGAGGGGGTGAAAAACTGTTTTTT.

The rearrangement joins TRBV7-2 to TRBJ2-7; D is unclear. There are 15 residues in the CDR3. The ends were cut back, 7 bases at V and 0 bases at J, with 16 bases in the middle. The germline CDR1 and CDR2 sequences are SGHTA and FQGNSA. The CDR3 here is CASTPFAVLSYEQYF. The DNA of the CDR3 is TGTGCCAGCACCCCTTTCGCGGTACTCTCCTACGAGCAGTACTTC.

This rearrangement joins TRBV4-1 to TRBJ1-2; possibly TRBD1 for D (5 bases). Trimming left V 0 bases short and J 7 bases short, with 15 bases between. The germline V gene encodes CDR1 MGHRA and CDR2 YSYEKL. The CDR3 loop spans 15 amino acids. In DNA form, the CDR3 reads TGCGCCAGCAGCCAAGACGCCAGGGCCCTTCGTGGCTACACCTTC. Translation: CASSQDARALRGYTF.

This chain links TRBV27 with TRBJ2-7, with D perhaps matching TRBD2 (6 bases). The CDR3 sequence is 16 residues long. V lost 6 bases and J 0 bases, leaving 18 bases between the germline ends. Looked up from germline, CDR1 is MNHEY and CDR2 is SMNVEV (reference sequence). The CDR3 DNA follows: TGTGCCAGCAGCTCCTTCACTAGCCCAAGCTCCTACGAGCAGTACTTC. Amino acid sequence: CASSSFTSPSSYEQYF.

V is TRBV4-1 and J is TRBJ2-7; 9 nucleotides align to TRBD1. The junction had 6 bases not matched to a gene; V was cut back by 2 bases and J by 4 bases. Germline values: CDR1 MGHRA, CDR2 YSYEKL. The CDR3 is 15 amino acids. CDR3 protein: CASSQPGTGKYEQYF. Here the CDR3 DNA reads TGCGCCAGCAGCCAACCCGGGACAGGGAAGTACGAGCAGTACTTC.

The V call is TRBV19, the J call TRBJ2-3; TRBD2 is a possible D gene (6 bases). Germline CDR1 is LNHDA and CDR2 is SQIVND (reference sequence). Trimming shortened V by 4 bases and J by 5 bases, and 22 bases separated the two germline ends. CDR3 length equals 17 residues. CDR3 sequence reads: CASSSDYRDSGEDTQYF. The DNA of the CDR3 is TGTGCCAGTAGTAGCGACTACCGGGACTCGGGGGAAGATACGCAGTATTTT.

J is TRBJ2-2 and V is TRBV2, with TRBD1 as a possible D gene (7 bases). The V gene's germline CDR1 is SNHLY and CDR2 FYNNEI. V lost 7 bases, J lost 2 bases, and 14 bases lay in between. This CDR3 spans 15 amino acids. This chain's CDR3 is CASKRQGGNTGELFF. DNA of the CDR3: TGTGCCAGCAAACGACAGGGAGGAAACACCGGGGAGCTGTTTTTT.

This chain links TRBV14 with TRBJ2-3; D gene uncertain. CDR1 SGHDN and CDR2 FVKESK come from the germline V gene. This CDR3 is 12 amino acids long. V lost 5 bases to trimming and J lost 3 bases, with 6 bases between them. The CDR3 nucleotides read TGTGCCAGCAGCGAACGGACAGATACGCAGTATTTT. This sequence encodes CASSERTDTQYF.

The rearrangement uses TRBV28 and TRBJ2-3; TRBD1 agrees at 7 bases. Germline V lookup: CDR1 MDHEN, CDR2 SYDVKM. The CDR3 is 15 amino acids. V was clipped by 8 bases and J by 2 bases; unmatched bases: 10. The CDR3 DNA is TGTGCCAGCTCCCCGACAGGGCCGAACACAGATACGCAGTATTTT. This gives the protein CASSPTGPNTDTQYF.

This rearrangement joins TRBV6-5 to TRBJ2-7, with TRBD2 identical over 7 bases. CDR3 length: 15 residues. Germline trimming cut 2 bases from V and 0 bases from J; bases unmatched to any gene: 4. Germline V gene data show CDR1 as MNHEY and CDR2 as SVGAGI. The CDR3 DNA follows: TGTGCCAGCAGTTACGTAGCGGGCCTCTCCTACGAGCAGTACTTC. Translating gives CASSYVAGLSYEQYF.

The chain carries TRBV5-1 and TRBJ2-5; 13 positions match TRBD2. Germline-derived CDR1 and CDR2 are SGHRS and YFSETQ. J lost 4 bases, V lost 0 bases, and 3 bases had no gene match. The CDR3 runs 16 residues. This CDR3 reads CASSLGGLAGAETQYF. The CDR3 DNA reads as TGCGCCAGCAGCTTGGGAGGACTAGCGGGAGCAGAGACCCAGTACTTC.

The J gene is TRBJ2-3, the V gene TRBV11-2, with D perhaps TRBD2 (6 bases). Trimming removed 2 bases at V and 2 bases at J, with 14 bases between. This CDR3 has 16 amino acids. From germline, CDR1 is SGHAT and CDR2 FQNNGV. The CDR3 DNA follows: TGTGCCAGCAGCTTATCATTTAGCGGTCCCACAGATACGCAGTATTTT. The encoded protein is CASSLSFSGPTDTQYF.

A word on this clone: Germline is not matched at one junction end, which may reflect a read error. The chain has TRBV29-1 and TRBJ2-3; D is possibly TRBD1 (6 bases). The CDR3 length is 14 residues. Germline-derived CDR1 and CDR2 are SQVTM and ANQGSEA. The CDR3 nucleotides read TGCAGCGTGGAAGGACAGTTGTCCACAGATACGCAGTATTTT. Amino acids: CSVEGQLSTDTQYF.

The chain links TRBV7-9 to TRBJ2-5; D is uncertain. The CDR3 has 12 residues. V lost 5 bases, J lost 5 bases, and 9 bases lay in between. Germline loops: CDR1 SEHNR, CDR2 FQNEAQ (reference sequence). This CDR3 reads CASSPSSETQYF. The CDR3 DNA is TGTGCCAGCAGCCCGTCTTCGGAGACCCAGTACTTC.

Comments on this clone: The junction departs from the called germline gene at one end, perhaps through a read error. The chain recombines TRBV28 with TRBJ2-5; 10 nucleotides align to TRBD1. In germline, CDR1 is MDHEN, CDR2 SYDVKM. This CDR3 has 11 residues. The CDR3 sequence is CASSSRGTGDF. CDR3 coding DNA: TGTGCCAGCAGTTCAAGGGGGACAGGGGACTTC.

The chain is built from TRBV9 and TRBJ2-5, with unresolved D. The CDR3 is 13 amino acids. From germline, CDR1 is SGDLS and CDR2 YYNGEE. V shed 6 bases and J shed 1 base, with 10 bases lying between them. The CDR3 region is CASTPSTQETQYF. The CDR3 nucleotides are TGTGCCAGCACCCCGAGCACCCAAGAGACCCAGTACTTC.

The rearrangement links TRBV9 to TRBJ2-7; the match to TRBD1 covers 9 bases. Germline assignment: CDR1 SGDLS and CDR2 YYNGEE. J was trimmed by 3 bases and V by 2 bases; bases with no gene match: 6. The CDR3 sequence is 15 residues long. CDR3 in DNA: TGTGCCAGCAGCGTCACCGGGACAGGGTACTACGAGCAGTACTTC. Protein: CASSVTGTGYYEQYF.

The CDR3 protein is CASSQSGQRRNNEQFF. For the CDR3, the DNA is TGCGCCAGCAGCCAATCGGGACAGAGGAGGAACAATGAGCAGTTCTTC. The chain has TRBV4-1 and TRBJ2-1; TRBD1 matches 7 bases. The J segment lost 5 bases and the V segment lost 2 bases, leaving 9 bases of the junction unmatched. CDR1 is MGHRA and CDR2 is YSYEKL in the germline V gene. The CDR3 consists of 16 residues.

The chain has TRBV15 and TRBJ2-2; tentative D call: TRBD1 (8 bases). Trimming shortened V by 4 bases and J by 5 bases, and 14 bases separated the two germline ends. Germline assignment: CDR1 LNHNV and CDR2 YYDKDF (reference sequence). The CDR3 length is 15 residues. CDR3 in amino acids: CATSTYRGGTGELFF. The CDR3, as DNA: TGTGCCACCAGCACATACAGGGGGGGAACCGGGGAGCTGTTTTTT. Full variable domain (rest looked up from reference TRBV15 and TRBJ2-2): DAMVIQNPRYQVTQFGKPVTLSCSQTLNHNVMYWYQQKSSQAPKLLFHYYDKDFNNEADTPDNFQSRRPNTSFCFLDIRSPGLGDTAMYLCATSTYRGGTGELFFGEGSRLTVL.

The CDR3 DNA follows: TGCGCCAGCAGCCGAGAACCGGGGTCCTACAATGAGCAGTTCTTC. Amino acid sequence: CASSREPGSYNEQFF. The chain couples TRBV4-3 to TRBJ2-1; perhaps TRBD2 as D (5 bases). The V gene lost 4 bases and the J gene lost 1 base, with 11 bases spanning the gap. The CDR3 extends over 15 amino acids. The germline V gene encodes CDR1 LGHNA and CDR2 YSLEER.

The chain combines TRBV27 with TRBJ2-3, with D possibly TRBD2 on 5 matching bases. CDR3 length equals 17 residues. V lost 0 bases and J lost 2, with 15 bases in between. CDR1 is MNHEY and CDR2 is SMNVEV in the germline V gene (reference sequence). CDR3 residues: CASSLSMAGEYTDTQYF. Here the CDR3 DNA reads TGTGCCAGCAGTTTATCGATGGCCGGGGAGTACACAGATACGCAGTATTTT.

The rearrangement joins TRBV28 to TRBJ2-5; D is possibly TRBD1 (7 bases). V lost 5 bases and J 5 bases, leaving 24 bases between the germline ends. The length of the CDR3 is 17 residues. CDR1 and CDR2 from the germline V gene are MDHEN and SYDVKM. In DNA, the CDR3 is TGTGCCAGCAGTAAGCCCCGGGACAGTTACGCGGGGGAGACCCAGTACTTC. Protein product: CASSKPRDSYAGETQYF. The full variable domain, in which reference TRBV28 and TRBJ2-5 provide the parts outside the CDR3, is DVKVTQSSRYLVKRTGEKVFLECVQDMDHENMFWYRQDPGLGLRLIYFSYDVKMKEKGDIPEGYSVSREKKERFSLILESASTNQTSMYLCASSKPRDSYAGETQYFGPGTRLLVL.